The clone carrying this TCR beta chain was seen more than once but under ten times. Its antigen is unknown. This entry belongs to a study of identical twins. Findings and limits, study-wide: The models systematically underestimated how much out-of-frame TCR alpha was shared in monozygotic twins. Its conclusions, products of cross-sectional statistical analysis, did not come from following the same donors.

The germline V gene encodes CDR1 MNHNS and CDR2 SASEGT. The CDR3 length is 18 residues. J lost 2 bases, V lost 5 bases, and 16 bases had no gene match. Unique molecular identifiers were present on the cDNA, and a universal primer site came from template switching. MiXCR was run by TCRdb on the 5' RACE reads, yielding one entry per CDR3 protein. The data contain approximately 1.8 million distinct CDR3 sequences, less than 35% of them singletons. Healthy Caucasians, and only they, were the donors. This sequence originates from a newborn girl in good health. The J gene is TRBJ2-3, the V gene TRBV6-1; 7 bases map to TRBD1. Sequencing used cord blood. The CDR3 DNA follows: TGTGCCAGCAGTCCAGGGCGGGTAACAGGGGCACACACAGATACGCAGTATTTT. Residues: CASSPGRVTGAHTDTQYF.